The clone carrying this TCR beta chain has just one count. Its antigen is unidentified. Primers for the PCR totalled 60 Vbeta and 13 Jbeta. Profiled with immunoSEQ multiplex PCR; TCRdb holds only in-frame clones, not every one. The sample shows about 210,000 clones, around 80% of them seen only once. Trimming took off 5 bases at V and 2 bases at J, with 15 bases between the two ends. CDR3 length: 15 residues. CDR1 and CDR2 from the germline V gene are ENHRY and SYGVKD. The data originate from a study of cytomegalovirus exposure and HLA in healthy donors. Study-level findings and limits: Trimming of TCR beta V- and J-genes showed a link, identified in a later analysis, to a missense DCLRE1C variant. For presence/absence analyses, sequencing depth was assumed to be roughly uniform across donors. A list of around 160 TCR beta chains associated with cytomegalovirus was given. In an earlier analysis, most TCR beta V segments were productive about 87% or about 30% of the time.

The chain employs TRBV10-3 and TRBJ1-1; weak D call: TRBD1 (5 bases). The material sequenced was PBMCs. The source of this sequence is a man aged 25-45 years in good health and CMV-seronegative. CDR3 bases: TGTGCCATCAGTTCCGGGCCAGGGTTAAACACTGAAGCTTTCTTT. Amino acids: CAISSGPGLNTEAFF.